The clone carrying this T cell receptor beta chain was recorded at least ten times. The data were taken from a study of naive and memory T cell subsets. An oligonucleotide containing a UMI was ligated to the 3' end of TCR cDNA. Cells were not sorted; total RNA input targeted roughly 1 to 1,100 ng. The SP2 primer and nested alpha and beta constant region primers amplified ligated cDNA in four rounds. Reverse transcription of blood and skin TCR RNA was primed at alpha and beta constant regions. TCRdb used MiXCR to reprocess the 5' RACE reads, holding one entry per CDR3 protein. This table has 48,000 or so distinct CDR3 sequences, 4.7% appearing once. The TCR sequence derives from a female donor in good health.

The DNA of the CDR3 is TGTGCCACCTCTCGAAGGACAGTCCTACAGGATACGCAGTATTTT. As protein: CATSRRTVLQDTQYF. The V and J genes are TRBV11-2 and TRBJ2-3, with D possibly TRBD1 on 6 matching bases. The CDR3 loop spans 15 amino acids. V lost 10 bases, J lost 6 bases, and 23 bases lay in between. Germline lookup yields CDR1 SGHAT and CDR2 FQNNGV.